Shown below are 30 T cell receptor beta chains from a single sample sequenced in a study of shared clonotypes between healthy human individuals. Naive CD8 populations comprised CD45RO-negative cells positively selected for CCR7, excluding terminally differentiated effector memory CD45RA+ cells. Sequencing used immunoSEQ multiplex PCR; TCRdb keeps in-frame clones, though not all of them. The sample gives approximately 2,200,000 clones, roughly 91% of which show up once; under 2% is in the top ten. The specimen was naive CD8+ T cells from PBMCs. These receptors all come from a man younger than 35 in good health. Some clones in this sample may be carry-over from other donors' samples.

CDR3 in amino acids: CASRPLERGPQVGEQFF. Here the CDR3 DNA reads TGTGCCAGCAGACCTCTAGAGAGGGGACCCCAAGTGGGTGAGCAGTTCTTC. The chain joins TRBV27 to TRBJ2-1, with D perhaps being TRBD1 or TRBD2 (5 bases each). There are 17 residues in the CDR3. Trimming took off 6 bases at V and 9 bases at J, with 27 bases between the two ends. The germline CDR1 and CDR2 sequences are MNHEY and SMNVEV (reference sequence).

The chain has TRBV19 and TRBJ1-2; D uncertain. The CDR3 consists of 15 residues. The germline gives CDR1 LNHDA, CDR2 SQIVND (reference sequence). V was clipped by 3 bases and J by 0 bases, with 11 bases between them. This CDR3 reads CASSISHSANYGYTF. The CDR3 DNA is TGTGCCAGTAGTATTTCCCATTCAGCTAACTATGGCTACACCTTC.

The chain is built from TRBV28 and TRBJ1-1; 8 bases are shared with TRBD1. CDR3 length equals 17 residues. J lost 0 bases, V lost 8 bases, and 14 bases had no gene match. CDR1 is MDHEN and CDR2 is SYDVKM in the germline V gene. The CDR3 reads CASYLGGQGWLNTEAFF. The CDR3 DNA reads TGTGCCAGCTACCTAGGAGGACAGGGATGGTTGAACACTGAAGCTTTCTTT.

This chain joins TRBV7-6 and TRBJ1-1; D perhaps matches TRBD1 (5 bases). From germline, CDR1 is SGHVS and CDR2 FNYEAQ. Trimming removed 5 bases at V and 0 bases at J, with 13 bases between. The CDR3 runs 15 residues. CDR3 sequence: CASSTETAMNTEAFF. The CDR3 bases are TGTGCCAGCAGCACAGAGACAGCAATGAACACTGAAGCTTTCTTT.

V is TRBV4-1 and J is TRBJ1-5, with D unclear. The V gene lost 0 bases and the J gene lost 0 bases, with 6 bases spanning the gap. This CDR3 has 15 amino acids. Germline-derived CDR1 and CDR2 are MGHRA and YSYEKL. DNA of the CDR3: TGCGCCAGCAGCCAAGATGGGTATAGCAATCAGCCCCAGCATTTT. Its translation: CASSQDGYSNQPQHF.

This rearrangement joins TRBV15 to TRBJ1-6; D is possibly TRBD1 (6 bases). Trimming took 0 bases from V and 7 from J, leaving 13 bases between them. CDR3 length: 16 amino acids. Germline V lookup: CDR1 LNHNV, CDR2 YYDKDF (reference sequence). The CDR3 spells CATSRDRVDSNSPLHF. The CDR3 nucleotides are TGTGCCACCAGCAGAGATCGGGTGGACAGCAATTCACCCCTCCACTTT.

The chain couples TRBV9 to TRBJ1-5; D unclear. This CDR3 comprises 15 residues. Trimming pared 0 bases from V and 6 bases from J, leaving 13 bases between. Germline V gene data show CDR1 as SGDLS and CDR2 as YYNGEE. DNA of the CDR3: TGTGCCAGCAGCGTAGGAGGTTCAAAGGGTCAGCCCCAGCATTTT. Translated: CASSVGGSKGQPQHF.

The CDR3, as DNA: TGTGCCAGCAGCCCTCCGGGACAGGGGCCTAACTATGGCTACACCTTC. Protein product: CASSPPGQGPNYGYTF. V is TRBV7-9 and J is TRBJ1-2, with 10 bases lining up with TRBD1. Trimming removed 5 bases from V and 0 bases from J; junction bases left unmatched: 6. The germline gives CDR1 SEHNR, CDR2 FQNEAQ (reference sequence). The CDR3 loop spans 16 amino acids.

J is TRBJ2-2 and V is TRBV7-3; 7 bases are shared with TRBD2. CDR1 is SGHTA, CDR2 FQGTGA, per germline. J lost 6 bases, V lost 5 bases, and 6 bases had no gene match. This CDR3 comprises 14 residues. As DNA, the CDR3 is TGTGCCAGCAGCCCGGCGGGGGATCCCGGGGAGCTGTTTTTT. The encoded protein is CASSPAGDPGELFF.

The chain uses TRBV19 and TRBJ2-1, with D perhaps matching TRBD2 (6 bases). The CDR3 has 15 amino acids. Germline V gene data show CDR1 as LNHDA and CDR2 as SQIVND (reference sequence). The ends were cut back, 7 bases at V and 2 bases at J, with 15 bases in the middle. CDR3 residues: CASTDRVAAYNEQFF. In nucleotides, the CDR3 is TGTGCCAGTACCGATCGGGTAGCGGCCTACAATGAGCAGTTCTTC.

J is TRBJ2-7 and V is TRBV27, with TRBD2 matching over 7 bases. V lost 4 bases, J lost 4 bases, and 19 bases stayed unmatched. The CDR3 is 18 residues long. CDR1 is MNHEY and CDR2 is SMNVEV in the germline V gene (reference sequence). CDR3 amino acids: CASSSSRDGEGGEYEQYF. For the CDR3, the DNA is TGTGCCAGCAGTTCGTCCCGGGACGGGGAGGGAGGGGAGTACGAGCAGTACTTC.

This rearrangement joins TRBV7-9 to TRBJ2-1, with no clear D. The CDR3 runs to 12 residues. V was trimmed by 5 bases and J by 8 bases, leaving 10 bases between them. The germline V gene has CDR1 SEHNR and CDR2 FQNEAQ (reference sequence). In DNA, the CDR3 is TGTGCCAGCAGCCCCGGCCCCTATGAGCAGTTCTTC. It codes for CASSPGPYEQFF.

The gene calls are TRBV4-3 and TRBJ2-7; D is perhaps TRBD1 (6 bases). With 0 bases removed from V and 2 bases from J, the gap between germline ends came to 11 bases. The CDR3 extends over 15 amino acids. Germline V gene sequence: CDR1 LGHNA, CDR2 YSLEER. The CDR3 loop reads CASSQEGRGPYEQYF. The CDR3 bases are TGCGCCAGCAGCCAAGAGGGCAGGGGACCCTACGAGCAGTACTTC.

J is TRBJ2-7 and V is TRBV28; D is uncertain. CDR1 MDHEN and CDR2 SYDVKM come from the germline V gene. Trimming took 3 bases from V and 1 from J, leaving 13 bases between them. The CDR3 is 15 amino acids. In nucleotides, the CDR3 is TGTGCCAGCAGTTTTCCCAGGCCTACTTCCTACGAGCAGTACTTC. It codes for CASSFPRPTSYEQYF.

The gene calls are TRBV15 and TRBJ1-3; TRBD1 matches at 7 bases. Germline-derived CDR1 and CDR2 are LNHNV and YYDKDF (reference sequence). This CDR3 contains 15 residues. The V gene end was trimmed by 4 bases and the J gene end by 6 bases; junction bases not matched to a gene: 9. The chain's CDR3 is CATSTARTGPNTIYF. The CDR3 DNA reads TGTGCCACCAGCACAGCTCGGACAGGACCAAACACCATATATTTT.

The chain carries TRBV27 and TRBJ1-2; unclear D gene. CDR3 length equals 12 residues. V lost 4 bases, J lost 8 bases, and 11 bases lay in between. CDR1 is MNHEY and CDR2 is SMNVEV in the germline V gene (reference sequence). CDR3 loop: CASSYGVEGYTF. The CDR3 bases are TGTGCCAGCAGTTATGGGGTTGAAGGCTACACCTTC.

The chain is built from TRBV27 and TRBJ1-1, with D possibly being TRBD1 (6 bases). Germline V gives CDR1 MNHEY, CDR2 SMNVEV (reference sequence). V was shortened by 0 bases and J by 5 bases, with 16 bases between the two germline ends. The CDR3 runs 16 residues. The DNA of the CDR3 is TGTGCCAGCAGTTTATCGTGGCCTCCCACAGGGACTGAAGCTTTCTTT. This gives the protein CASSLSWPPTGTEAFF.

In this sample, this clone turned up once. This rearrangement joins TRBV27 to TRBJ2-7, with TRBD2 matching over 7 bases. The CDR3 spans 13 residues. The V gene end was trimmed by 6 bases and the J gene end by 3 bases; junction bases not matched to a gene: 5. CDR1 MNHEY and CDR2 SMNVEV come from the germline V gene (reference sequence). CDR3 in DNA: TGTGCCAGCAGCCATGGACTAGTCTACGAGCAGTACTTC. Translating it yields CASSHGLVYEQYF.

V and J are TRBV5-6 and TRBJ1-5; D is possibly TRBD1 (5 bases). Per germline, CDR1 SGHDT and CDR2 YYEEEE. The CDR3 extends over 13 amino acids. Trimming stripped 0 bases from V and 11 bases from J, with 12 bases between. The CDR3 here is CASSLGGRPTQHF. The DNA of the CDR3 is TGTGCCAGCAGCTTGGGGGGCAGGCCGACCCAGCATTTT.

DNA for the CDR3: TGTGCCAGCAGCTTAGCCTATGGGTTGTGGGCGGGAGACAATGAGCAGTTCTTC. This translates into CASSLAYGLWAGDNEQFF. V and J are TRBV13 and TRBJ2-1, with TRBD2 matching over 7 bases. V lost 1 base to trimming and J lost 5 bases; unmatched junction nucleotides: 14. Germline loops: CDR1 PRHDT, CDR2 FYEKMQ (reference sequence). The CDR3 covers 18 residues.

This sequence joins TRBV18 and TRBJ2-3, with a weak D call TRBD1 (5 bases). With 3 bases removed from V and 1 base from J, the gap between germline ends came to 17 bases. The CDR3 extends over 17 amino acids. Germline V gene sequence: CDR1 KGHSH, CDR2 LQKENI. The CDR3 nucleotides are TGTGCCAGCTCACCCCTTCCAGGGTCTGTGGGCACAGATACGCAGTATTTT. It translates to CASSPLPGSVGTDTQYF. Drawing the rest from reference TRBV18 and TRBJ2-3, the complete variable domain is NAGVMQNPRHLVRRRGQEARLRCSPMKGHSHVYWYRQLPEEGLKFMVYLQKENIIDESGMPKERFSAEFPKEGPSILRIQQVVRGDSAAYFCASSPLPGSVGTDTQYFGPGTRLTVL.

V gene TRBV27 combines with J gene TRBJ2-7, with D unclear. CDR3 length equals 17 residues. V was cut by 4 bases and J by 0 bases, with 19 bases left in between. The germline CDR1 and CDR2 sequences are MNHEY and SMNVEV (reference sequence). CDR3 region: CASSSLSGPLLSYEQYF. The CDR3 coding sequence is TGTGCCAGCAGTTCCCTCTCTGGTCCCTTACTCTCCTACGAGCAGTACTTC.

This chain uses TRBV7-9 with TRBJ2-7, with 7 bases matching TRBD1. Germline CDR1 is SEHNR and CDR2 is FQNEAQ (reference sequence). The CDR3 length is 17 residues. Trimming removed 5 bases from V and 2 bases from J; junction bases left unmatched: 15. The CDR3, as DNA: TGTGCCAGCAGCACTTCAAACAGGGGCCTCCCGACCTACGAGCAGTACTTC. It encodes CASSTSNRGLPTYEQYF.

The chain uses TRBV5-1 and TRBJ2-1; 10 bases align to TRBD1. With V trimmed by 4 bases and J by 6 bases, 7 bases remained unmatched. CDR3 size: 15 residues. CDR1 and CDR2 (germline): SGHRS, YFSETQ. CDR3: CASSPFGTGANEQFF. CDR3 DNA: TGCGCCAGCAGCCCTTTCGGGACAGGGGCCAATGAGCAGTTCTTC.

This chain links TRBV30 with TRBJ2-1; maybe TRBD1 (6 bases). The V and J ends lost 2 bases and 3 bases respectively, with 17 bases between them. Germline values: CDR1 GTSNPN, CDR2 SVGIG (reference sequence). This CDR3 has 16 residues. CDR3 sequence reads: CAWSRGWAGDYNEQFF. CDR3 DNA: TGTGCCTGGAGTCGTGGGTGGGCAGGGGACTACAATGAGCAGTTCTTC.

The chain carries TRBV5-6 and TRBJ1-2, with 8 bases fitting TRBD1. The CDR3 totals 14 residues. The germline CDR1 and CDR2 sequences are SGHDT and YYEEEE. With V trimmed by 4 bases and J by 0 bases, 2 bases remained unmatched. CDR3: CASSPDRANYGYTF. The CDR3 region has the DNA TGTGCCAGCAGCCCGGACAGGGCTAACTATGGCTACACCTTC.

J is TRBJ2-1 and V is TRBV7-8, with 14 bases that match TRBD2. Germline CDR1 reads SGHVS; CDR2 reads FQNEAQ. J lost 8 bases, V lost 5 bases, and 11 bases had no gene match. CDR3 size: 17 residues. CDR3 nucleotide sequence: TGTGCCAGCAGCCCCACGTCCGGGACTAGCGGGAGTTATGAGCAGTTCTTC. Protein product: CASSPTSGTSGSYEQFF.

This chain connects TRBV6-5 to TRBJ1-1; 7 positions match TRBD1. Unmatched junction bases numbered 5, after V lost 2 bases and J lost 8 bases. Germline V lookup: CDR1 MNHEY, CDR2 SVGAGI. The CDR3 has 13 residues. The CDR3 loop reads CASSYHKGQEAFF. In nucleotides, the CDR3 is TGTGCCAGCAGTTACCACAAGGGACAGGAAGCTTTCTTT.

This rearrangement joins TRBV21-1 to TRBJ2-7; TRBD1 was called by the table and not checked on the DNA. TRBV21-1 is assigned pseudogene status. The CDR3 has 15 residues. The CDR3 region is CASSKERTANLWEYF. DNA of the CDR3: TGTGCCAGCAGCAAAGAACGTACAGCCAATCTTTGGGAGTACTTC.

This chain joins TRBV5-6 and TRBJ2-6; no clear D. Germline-derived CDR1 and CDR2 are SGHDT and YYEEEE. The V and J ends lost 0 bases and 1 base respectively, with 8 bases between them. The CDR3 sequence is 16 residues long. The CDR3 here is CASSLGPGSGANVLTF. The CDR3 region has the DNA TGTGCCAGCAGCTTGGGTCCGGGTTCTGGGGCCAACGTCCTGACTTTC.